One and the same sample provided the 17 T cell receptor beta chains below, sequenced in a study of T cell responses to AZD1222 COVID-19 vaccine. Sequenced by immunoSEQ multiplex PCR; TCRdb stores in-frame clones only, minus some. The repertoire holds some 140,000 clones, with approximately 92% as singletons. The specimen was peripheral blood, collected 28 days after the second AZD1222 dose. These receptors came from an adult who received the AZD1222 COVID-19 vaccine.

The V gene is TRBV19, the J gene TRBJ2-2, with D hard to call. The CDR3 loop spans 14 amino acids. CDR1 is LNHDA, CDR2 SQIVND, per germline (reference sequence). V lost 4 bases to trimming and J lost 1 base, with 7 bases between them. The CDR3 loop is CASSKVRNTGELFF. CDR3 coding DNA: TGTGCCAGTAGTAAGGTCCGGAACACCGGGGAGCTGTTTTTT.

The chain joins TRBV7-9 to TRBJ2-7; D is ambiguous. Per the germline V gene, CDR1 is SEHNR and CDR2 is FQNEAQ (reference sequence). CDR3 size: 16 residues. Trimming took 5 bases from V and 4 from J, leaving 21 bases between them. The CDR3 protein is CASSGGPTTLQYEQYF. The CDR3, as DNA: TGTGCCAGCAGCGGTGGACCGACAACCCTACAATACGAGCAGTACTTC.

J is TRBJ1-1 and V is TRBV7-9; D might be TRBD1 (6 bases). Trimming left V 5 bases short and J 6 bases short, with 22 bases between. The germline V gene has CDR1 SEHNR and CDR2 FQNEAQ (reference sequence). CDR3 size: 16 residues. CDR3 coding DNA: TGTGCCAGCAGCCCTATTGCGGGGGCCAGGGACTCTGAAGCTTTCTTT. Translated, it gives CASSPIAGARDSEAFF.

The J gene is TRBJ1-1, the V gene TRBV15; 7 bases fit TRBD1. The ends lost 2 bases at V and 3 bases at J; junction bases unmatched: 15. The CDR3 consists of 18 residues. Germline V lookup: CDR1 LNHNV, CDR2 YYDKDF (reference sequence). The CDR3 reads CATSRFLSTGSTDTEAFF. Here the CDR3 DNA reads TGTGCCACCAGCAGATTTCTCTCGACAGGGTCTACGGACACTGAAGCTTTCTTT.

The CDR3 loop reads CASTSKMGPTYEQYF. As DNA, the CDR3 is TGTGCCAGCACCTCGAAAATGGGACCTACCTACGAGCAGTACTTC. The rearrangement uses TRBV3-1 (or the pseudogene TRBV3-2) and TRBJ2-7, with D perhaps given as TRBD1 or TRBD2 (5 bases each). The V gene lost 7 bases and the J gene lost 2 bases, with 18 bases spanning the gap. Per germline, CDR1 LGHDT and CDR2 YNNKEL (reference sequence). The CDR3 covers 15 residues.

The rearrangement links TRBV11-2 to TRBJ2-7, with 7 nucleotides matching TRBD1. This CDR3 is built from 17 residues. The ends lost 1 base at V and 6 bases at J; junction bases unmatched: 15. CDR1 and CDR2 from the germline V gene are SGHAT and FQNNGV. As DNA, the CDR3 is TGTGCCAGCAGCTTAGTTTCAGTTGGGACAGCGGTCCCCGAGCAGTACTTC. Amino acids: CASSLVSVGTAVPEQYF.

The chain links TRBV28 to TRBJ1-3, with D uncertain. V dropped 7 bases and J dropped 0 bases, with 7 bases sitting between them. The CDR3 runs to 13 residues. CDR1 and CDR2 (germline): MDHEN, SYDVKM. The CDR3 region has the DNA TGTGCCAGCAAGGGCATCTCTGGAAACACCATATATTTT. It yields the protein CASKGISGNTIYF.

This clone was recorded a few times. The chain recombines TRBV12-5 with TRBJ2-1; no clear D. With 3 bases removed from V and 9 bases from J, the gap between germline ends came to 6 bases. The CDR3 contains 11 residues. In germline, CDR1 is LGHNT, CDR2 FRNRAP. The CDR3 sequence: CASGFRLEQFF. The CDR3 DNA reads TGTGCTAGTGGTTTTCGGCTTGAGCAGTTCTTC.

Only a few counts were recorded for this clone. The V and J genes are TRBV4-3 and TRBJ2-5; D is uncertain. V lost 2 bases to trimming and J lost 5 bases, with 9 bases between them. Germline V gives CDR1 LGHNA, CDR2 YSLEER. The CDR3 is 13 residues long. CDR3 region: CASSQIVGETQYF. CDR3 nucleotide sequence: TGCGCCAGCAGCCAAATCGTGGGGGAGACCCAGTACTTC.

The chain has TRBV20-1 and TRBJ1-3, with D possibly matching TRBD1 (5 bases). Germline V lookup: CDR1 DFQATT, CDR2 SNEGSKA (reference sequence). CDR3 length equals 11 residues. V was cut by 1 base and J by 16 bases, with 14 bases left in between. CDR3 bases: TGCAGTGCTAGAGGTCCGGGACCTGCGTATTTT. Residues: CSARGPGPAYF.

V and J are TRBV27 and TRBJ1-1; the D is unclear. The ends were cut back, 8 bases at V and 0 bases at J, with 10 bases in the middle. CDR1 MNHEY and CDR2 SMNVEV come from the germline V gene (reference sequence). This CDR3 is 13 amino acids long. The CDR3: CASHRSMNTEAFF. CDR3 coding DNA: TGTGCCAGCCACAGATCTATGAACACTGAAGCTTTCTTT.

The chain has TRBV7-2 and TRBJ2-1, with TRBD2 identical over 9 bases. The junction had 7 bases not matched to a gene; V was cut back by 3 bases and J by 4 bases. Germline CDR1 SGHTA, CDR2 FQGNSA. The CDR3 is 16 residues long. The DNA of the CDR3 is TGTGCCAGCAGCTTGTTGGCGGGGGGGGATTACAATGAGCAGTTCTTC. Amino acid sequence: CASSLLAGGDYNEQFF.

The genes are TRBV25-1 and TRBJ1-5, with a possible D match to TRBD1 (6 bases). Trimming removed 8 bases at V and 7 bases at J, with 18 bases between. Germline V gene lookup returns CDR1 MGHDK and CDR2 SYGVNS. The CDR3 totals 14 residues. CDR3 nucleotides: TGTGCCAGCTCAGGCCGGGGGCTTGGACAGCCCCAGCATTTT. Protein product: CASSGRGLGQPQHF.

The chain's CDR3 is CASSLIQGNSNQPQHF. The CDR3 bases are TGTGCCAGCAGCCTAATACAGGGGAATAGCAATCAGCCCCAGCATTTT. This chain links TRBV7-2 with TRBJ1-5; 7 bases match TRBD1. J lost 0 bases, V lost 5 bases, and 7 bases had no gene match. Germline lookup yields CDR1 SGHTA and CDR2 FQGNSA. This CDR3 region has 16 residues.

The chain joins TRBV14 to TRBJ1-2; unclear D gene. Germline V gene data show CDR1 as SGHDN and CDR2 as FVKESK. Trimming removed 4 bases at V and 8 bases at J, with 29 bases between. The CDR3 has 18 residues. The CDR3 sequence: CASSLDTARSSRSDGYTF. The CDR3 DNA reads TGTGCCAGCAGCCTGGATACCGCTAGGAGCAGCAGGAGTGACGGCTACACCTTC.

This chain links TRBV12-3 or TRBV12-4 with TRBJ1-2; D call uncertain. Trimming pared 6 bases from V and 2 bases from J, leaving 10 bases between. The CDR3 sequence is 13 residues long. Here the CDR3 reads CASSPQLNYGYTF. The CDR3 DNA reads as TGTGCCAGCAGCCCGCAGTTGAACTATGGCTACACCTTC.

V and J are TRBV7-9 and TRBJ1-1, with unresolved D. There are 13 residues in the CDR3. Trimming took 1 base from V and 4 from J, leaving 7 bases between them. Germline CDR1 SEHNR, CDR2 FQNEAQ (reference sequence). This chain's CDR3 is CASSLVESTEAFF. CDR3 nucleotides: TGTGCCAGCAGCTTAGTTGAAAGCACTGAAGCTTTCTTT.